This T cell receptor beta chain was documented in a study of glioma-infiltrating T cells. The iRepertoire nested amplicon-rescue multiplex PCR amplified TCR alpha and beta CDR3s from RNA. For one-step reverse transcription and amplification, about 85-400 ng of tissue mRNA or PBMC total RNA was used. One entry per CDR3 protein results from TCRdb running MiXCR on the multiplex PCR reads. The sample consists of under 130,000 distinct CDR3 sequences, roughly 30% of them appearing once. Notes on the study in general: Non-neoplastic patients had below-expected tissue-blood divergence, while all gliomas exceeded expectation.

In its sample, this clonotype was seen a few times. Its antigen is not known. This CDR3 comprises 14 residues. V trimming: 5 bases; J trimming: 5 bases; junction bases outside the gene matches: 6. This sequence originates from a human donor with low-grade glioma or glioblastoma, undergoing nonglioma brain surgery, or in good health (not recorded which). The sample consisted of glioma tissue, nonneoplastic brain tissue, or PBMCs (not recorded which). This chain links TRBV12-3 or TRBV12-4 with TRBJ1-3, with 7 bases aligning to TRBD1. CDR3 nucleotides: TGTGCCAGCAGTGAGGGGACAGCACGAAACACCATATATTTT. It translates to CASSEGTARNTIYF.